This T cell receptor beta chain was documented in a study of Graves' ophthalmopathy and Graves' hyperthyroidism. This clonotype has only a few counts. Trimming removed 4 bases at V and 0 bases at J, with 8 bases between. The CDR3 covers 15 residues. Germline values: CDR1 SGHRS, CDR2 YFSETQ. Moderate-to-severe activity, CAS ≥3, NOSPECS ≥4 and duration under 3 months were recorded for donors with ophthalmopathy. Excluded: other autoimmune disease, uncontrolled infection, pregnancy or lactation. From RNA, the CDR3 regions of TCR beta chains were amplified and sequenced. First-round RT-PCR with HTBI primers preceded a second-round multiplex PCR. One entry per CDR3 protein, called by TCRdb with MiXCR from the multiplex PCR reads. The sample yields roughly 700,000 distinct CDR3 sequences, 40% seen once.

The chain uses TRBV5-1 and TRBJ1-6; unclear D gene. This TCR was sampled from an adult man with Graves' ophthalmopathy. The specimen sequenced was peripheral blood. CDR3: CASSKDDSYNSPLHF. CDR3 in DNA: TGCGCCAGCAGCAAGGACGACTCCTATAATTCACCCCTCCACTTT.